The 27 T cell receptor beta chains presented below share a single source sample, sequenced in a study of synovial regulatory T cells in juvenile arthritis. TCRdb's table, derived via immunoSEQ multiplex PCR, lists solely in-frame clones and lacks some. In all, the sample yields fewer than 9,000 clones. The material sequenced was Treg cells from blood. Subset given: remaining (HLA-DR-negative) circulating blood Treg cells. Receptors originate from a donor younger than 30 with juvenile idiopathic arthritis.

The J gene is TRBJ2-2, the V gene TRBV28; TCRdb's D call of TRBD1 is untestable without DNA. CDR1 and CDR2 (germline): MDHEN, SYDVKM. This CDR3 spans 15 amino acids. DNA is not recorded here. The CDR3 is CASSLDRGGSGELFF.

By frequency, this clone registers medium-sized (0.01 to 0.1%). The rearrangement joins TRBV2 to TRBJ1-2; TCRdb calls TRBD1, which cannot be checked without DNA. Per the germline V gene, CDR1 is SNHLY and CDR2 is FYNNEI. This CDR3 is built from 14 residues. The DNA sequence is not available. CDR3 sequence: CASSEAVQGAPDTF.

The V gene is TRBV28, the J gene TRBJ2-3; TCRdb designates TRBD1, a call that cannot be tested without DNA. CDR1 MDHEN and CDR2 SYDVKM come from the germline V gene. There are 17 residues in the CDR3. The coding DNA is unavailable. This CDR3 is CASSLPLNRAGTDTQYF.

V and J are TRBV10-2 and TRBJ1-2. This CDR3 contains 13 residues. No DNA sequence is on record. The germline CDR1 and CDR2 sequences are WSHSY and SAAADI. CDR3 sequence reads: CASSESRVDGYTF.

This CDR3 is CASSSDRPYEQYF. The chain uses TRBV5-1 and TRBJ2-7; TCRdb's assignment of TRBD1 cannot be checked, as there is no DNA. CDR1 and CDR2 (germline): SGHRS, YFSETQ. The CDR3 has 13 amino acids. Only the protein is available.

The J gene is TRBJ1-1, the V gene TRBV18; TCRdb outputs TRBD1, but without DNA this stays unchecked. Germline loops: CDR1 KGHSH, CDR2 LQKENI. This CDR3 contains 14 residues. Only the protein sequence is given. The CDR3 spells CASSPGVSNTEAFF.

This chain uses TRBV11-2 with TRBJ2-3; the TRBD1 assignment by TCRdb is unverifiable without DNA. The CDR3 covers 15 residues. There is no recorded DNA. CDR1 and CDR2 from the germline V gene are SGHAT and FQNNGV. The chain's CDR3 is CASSLVTGGADTQYF.

The rearrangement joins TRBV23-1 to TRBJ1-5; the D call of TRBD1 rests on TCRdb alone, since no DNA is present to check it. TRBV23-1 has ORF status, its function being uncertain. The CDR3 loop spans 19 amino acids. No DNA has been recorded. CDR3 residues: CASSHGGQSFRYSNQPQHF.

According to its frequency, this clone is medium-sized. This chain links TRBV20-1 with TRBJ2-7. This CDR3 is 11 amino acids long. No DNA appears here. CDR1 is DFQATT and CDR2 is SNEGSKA in the germline V gene (reference sequence). The CDR3 is CSAAQSYEQYF.

V usage is TRBV6-6 and J usage is TRBJ2-7; TCRdb selects TRBD1, and the lack of DNA leaves this call unchecked. This CDR3 comprises 15 residues. No DNA has been recorded. The germline V gene encodes CDR1 MNHNY and CDR2 SVGAGI (reference sequence). CDR3 loop: CASSYRDRGGYEQYF.

The chain employs TRBV30 and TRBJ1-4; TCRdb indicates TRBD1, and absent DNA this call remains unverified. The CDR3 runs 14 residues. DNA for this receptor is not on file. CDR1 and CDR2 from the germline V gene are GTSNPN and SVGIG (reference sequence). The CDR3 here is CAWSVTQGDEKLFF.

The chain has TRBV7-2 and TRBJ1-5; the D gene TCRdb calls, TRBD1, cannot be checked with no DNA. Germline V gene lookup returns CDR1 SGHTA and CDR2 FQGNSA. The CDR3 spans 17 residues. The DNA is unrecorded. The CDR3 here is CASSAQGRGGSNQPQHF. The full variable domain, its missing parts supplied by reference TRBV7-2 and TRBJ1-5, is GAGVSQSPSNKVTEKGKDVELRCDPISGHTALYWYRQSLGQGLEFLIYFQGNSAPDKSGLPSDRFSAERTGGSVSTLTIQRTQQEDSAVYLCASSAQGRGGSNQPQHFGDGTRLSIL.

This chain connects TRBV10-2 to TRBJ2-2; TCRdb gives TRBD1 as the D gene, but with no DNA this cannot be confirmed. The CDR3 has 15 amino acids. Only the protein sequence is given. CDR1 is WSHSY, CDR2 SAAADI, per germline. The CDR3 spells CASFVRQGGTGELFF.

The CDR3 here is CASSYSGNPRETQYF. The chain joins TRBV6-5 to TRBJ2-5. In germline, CDR1 is MNHEY, CDR2 SVGAGI. CDR3 length equals 15 residues. No coding sequence is recorded.

The genes are TRBV5-1 and TRBJ2-3; TCRdb selects TRBD2, and the lack of DNA leaves this call unchecked. The CDR3 is 17 residues long. No DNA is recorded. In germline, CDR1 is SGHRS, CDR2 YFSETQ. This chain's CDR3 is CASSSLAGGIGTDTQYF. The variable domain in full, with the rest retrieved from reference TRBV5-1 and TRBJ2-3, is KAGVTQTPRYLIKTRGQQVTLSCSPISGHRSVSWYQQTPGQGLQFLFEYFSETQRNKGNFPGRFSGRQFSNSRSEMNVSTLELGDSALYLCASSSLAGGIGTDTQYFGPGTRLTVL.

The chain uses TRBV7-9 and TRBJ1-1; TCRdb lists TRBD1, though no DNA is available to test this call. CDR1 and CDR2 (germline): SEHNR, FQNEAQ (reference sequence). The length of the CDR3 is 14 residues. DNA is not on record. The CDR3 here is CASSLGSLNTEAFF.

This chain uses TRBV9 with TRBJ1-5. The V gene's germline CDR1 is SGDLS and CDR2 YYNGEE. The CDR3 loop spans 13 amino acids. Nucleotide data are not available. The chain's CDR3 is CASSVEIESPQHF. Full variable domain (outside the CDR3, taken from reference TRBV9 and TRBJ1-5): DSGVTQTPKHLITATGQRVTLRCSPRSGDLSVYWYQQSLDQGLQFLIQYYNGEERAKGNILERFSAQQFPDLHSELNLSSLELGDSALYFCASSVEIESPQHFGDGTRLSIL.

The CDR3 is CSAGRATEAFF. The rearrangement links TRBV20-1 to TRBJ1-1. The CDR3 contains 11 residues. This entry has no DNA. Germline assignment: CDR1 DFQATT and CDR2 SNEGSKA (reference sequence).

CDR3 protein: CASFGVSSGSGNEQFF. The chain uses TRBV21-1 and TRBJ2-1; TCRdb's D gene call, TRBD2, goes unchecked for lack of DNA. TRBV21-1 is a pseudogene locus. This CDR3 is 16 amino acids long. No DNA is listed.

This chain joins TRBV28 and TRBJ2-2; without DNA, the TCRdb call of TRBD1 cannot be checked. Germline values: CDR1 MDHEN, CDR2 SYDVKM. CDR3 length equals 13 residues. The protein alone is recorded here. The CDR3 protein is CASINTNTGELFF.

The rearrangement uses TRBV28 and TRBJ2-5; TCRdb's D call of TRBD2 is untestable without DNA. Germline V CDR1 and CDR2: MDHEN, SYDVKM. The CDR3 extends over 13 amino acids. No DNA sequence is on record. The CDR3: CASSLWRGETQYF. The full variable domain, with the rest looked up from reference TRBV28 and TRBJ2-5, is DVKVTQSSRYLVKRTGEKVFLECVQDMDHENMFWYRQDPGLGLRLIYFSYDVKMKEKGDIPEGYSVSREKKERFSLILESASTNQTSMYLCASSLWRGETQYFGPGTRLLVL.

The chain has TRBV11-3 and TRBJ2-1; the TRBD2 assignment by TCRdb is unverifiable without DNA. Germline CDR1 and CDR2: SGHNT and YENEEA. The CDR3 extends over 13 amino acids. Only the protein is on record. The CDR3 loop is CASSSRESSEQFF.

This clone is classed as medium-sized by frequency. The chain couples TRBV19 to TRBJ1-2. The germline gives CDR1 LNHDA, CDR2 SQIVND (reference sequence). This CDR3 spans 12 amino acids. Only the protein sequence is given. CDR3 sequence reads: CASSTRNYGYTF.

The chain uses TRBV6-5 and TRBJ1-6. The CDR3 has 14 amino acids. DNA for this receptor is not on file. Germline V lookup: CDR1 MNHEY, CDR2 SVGAGI. This chain's CDR3 is CASSPPGPVRPLHF.

CDR3 residues: CASSSPRNYRGYGYTF. The rearrangement uses TRBV13 and TRBJ1-2. The CDR3 runs 16 residues. No coding sequence is recorded. Germline values: CDR1 PRHDT, CDR2 FYEKMQ (reference sequence).

The gene calls are TRBV2 and TRBJ2-3. There are 16 residues in the CDR3. No coding sequence is recorded. Germline V gene sequence: CDR1 SNHLY, CDR2 FYNNEI. CDR3 loop: CASSGGGGSTTDTQYF.

This chain uses TRBV21-1 with TRBJ2-1; TCRdb names TRBD1, which stays unverified in the absence of DNA. TRBV21-1 constitutes a pseudogene. The CDR3 has 16 amino acids. No DNA was logged. Here the CDR3 reads CASRGPTGKAYNEQFF.